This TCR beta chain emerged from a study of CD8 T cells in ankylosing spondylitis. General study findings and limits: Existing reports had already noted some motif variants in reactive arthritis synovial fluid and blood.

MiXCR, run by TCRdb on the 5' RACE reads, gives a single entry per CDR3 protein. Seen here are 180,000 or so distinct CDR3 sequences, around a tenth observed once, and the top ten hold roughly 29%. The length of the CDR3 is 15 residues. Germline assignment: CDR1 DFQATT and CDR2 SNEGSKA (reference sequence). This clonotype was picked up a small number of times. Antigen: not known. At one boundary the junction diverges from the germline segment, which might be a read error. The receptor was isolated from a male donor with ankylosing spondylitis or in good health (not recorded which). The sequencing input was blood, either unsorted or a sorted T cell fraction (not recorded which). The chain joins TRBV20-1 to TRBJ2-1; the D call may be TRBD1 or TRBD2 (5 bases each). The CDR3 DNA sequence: TGCTGTGCTAGAGATAGGGGACCACCCTACAATGAGCAGTTCTTC. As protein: CCARDRGPPYNEQFF.